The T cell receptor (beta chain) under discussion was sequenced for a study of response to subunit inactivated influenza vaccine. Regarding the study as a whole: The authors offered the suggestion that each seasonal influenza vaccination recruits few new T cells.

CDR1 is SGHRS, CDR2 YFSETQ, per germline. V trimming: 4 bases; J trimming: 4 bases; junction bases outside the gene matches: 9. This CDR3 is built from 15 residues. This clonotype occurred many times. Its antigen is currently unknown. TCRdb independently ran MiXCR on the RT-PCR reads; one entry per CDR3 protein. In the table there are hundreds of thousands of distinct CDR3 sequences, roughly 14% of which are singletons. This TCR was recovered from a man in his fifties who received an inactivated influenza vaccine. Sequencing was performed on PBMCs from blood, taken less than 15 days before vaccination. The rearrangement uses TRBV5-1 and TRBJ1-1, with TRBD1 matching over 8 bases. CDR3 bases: TGCGCCAGCAGCGAAACCGGGACAGGCGGCACTGAAGCTTTCTTT. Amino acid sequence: CASSETGTGGTEAFF.